A selection of T cell receptor beta chains follows, all from one sample in a study of early T cells in non-severe SARS-CoV-2 infection. A single record per CDR3 protein comes from TCRdb applying MiXCR to the 5' RACE reads. This sample has fewer than 75,000 distinct CDR3 sequences; around 19% occur once, and the top ten carry about 8.4%. Sequences were derived from whole blood, sampled at baseline. These receptors originate from an adult who was a healthcare worker with PCR-confirmed SARS-CoV-2 infection or an uninfected control (not recorded which). CDR3s include the opening cysteine and the closing phenylalanine or tryptophan. Fields, in order: D gene, J gene, V gene, clone size, CDR3 protein, CDR3 DNA. The D gene is left open where the match is weak. Size is stated for part of the rows, as once, few or many counts, or as a class when the clone is expanded.

d_call: TRBD1
j_call: TRBJ1-1
v_call: TRBV6-6
clone_size: .
cdr3_aa: CASSWDRGLLTEAFF
cdr3_nt: TGTGCCAGCAGTTGGGACAGGGGGCTGTTGACTGAAGCTTTCTTT

d_call: .
j_call: TRBJ2-5
v_call: TRBV24-1
clone_size: medium-sized
cdr3_aa: CATSDPTGISAPLETQYF
cdr3_nt: TGTGCCACCAGTGATCCAACCGGGATCTCGGCCCCCCTAGAGACCCAGTACTTC

d_call: .
j_call: TRBJ2-3
v_call: TRBV10-2
clone_size: .
cdr3_aa: CASSERSGLGSDTQYF
cdr3_nt: TGCGCCAGCAGTGAGAGGAGCGGGCTGGGGTCAGATACGCAGTATTTT

d_call: TRBD1
j_call: TRBJ2-2
v_call: TRBV20-1
clone_size: .
cdr3_aa: CSARWNRDSYVAGELFF
cdr3_nt: TGCAGTGCTCGGTGGAACCGGGACAGTTATGTTGCCGGGGAGCTGTTTTTT

d_call: .
j_call: TRBJ1-6
v_call: TRBV5-6
clone_size: .
cdr3_aa: CASSFGQINSPLHF
cdr3_nt: TGTGCCAGCAGCTTCGGACAGATTAATTCACCCCTCCACTTT

d_call: .
j_call: TRBJ2-1
v_call: TRBV6-1
clone_size: few
cdr3_aa: CASRPTGHSYNEQFF
cdr3_nt: TGTGCCAGCAGGCCCACAGGGCATTCCTACAATGAGCAGTTCTTC

d_call: TRBD2
j_call: TRBJ2-3
v_call: TRBV28
clone_size: few
cdr3_aa: CASSLGLAGGQADTQYF
cdr3_nt: TGTGCCAGCAGTTTAGGGCTAGCGGGGGGTCAGGCAGATACGCAGTATTTT

d_call: .
j_call: TRBJ1-5
v_call: TRBV6-6
clone_size: once
cdr3_aa: CASTDMYSNQPQHF
cdr3_nt: TGTGCCAGCACCGACATGTATAGCAATCAGCCCCAGCATTTT

d_call: .
j_call: TRBJ2-1
v_call: TRBV24-1
clone_size: .
cdr3_aa: CATSSPGEPYNEQFF
cdr3_nt: TGTGCCACCAGTTCGCCGGGGGAGCCTTACAATGAGCAGTTCTTC

d_call: TRBD1
j_call: TRBJ1-1
v_call: TRBV3-1
clone_size: .
cdr3_aa: CASTDGQGVEAFF
cdr3_nt: TGTGCCAGCACCGACGGCCAGGGGGTTGAGGCTTTCTTT

d_call: .
j_call: TRBJ2-7
v_call: TRBV28
clone_size: .
cdr3_aa: CASLQGYEQYF
cdr3_nt: TGTGCCAGCCTTCAGGGGTATGAGCAGTACTTC

d_call: TRBD1
j_call: TRBJ2-7
v_call: TRBV7-2
clone_size: .
cdr3_aa: CASSSPKNRGAPYEQYF
cdr3_nt: TGTGCCAGCAGCTCACCAAAAAACAGGGGGGCTCCTTACGAGCAGTACTTC

d_call: .
j_call: TRBJ1-2
v_call: TRBV11-1
clone_size: .
cdr3_aa: CASSPNSQSYGYTF
cdr3_nt: TGTGCCAGCAGCCCAAACTCACAATCCTATGGCTACACCTTC

d_call: .
j_call: TRBJ2-2
v_call: TRBV15
clone_size: .
cdr3_aa: CATSGAGYRTGELFF
cdr3_nt: TGTGCCACCAGCGGTGCCGGGTATCGAACCGGGGAGCTGTTTTTT

d_call: TRBD2
j_call: TRBJ2-7
v_call: TRBV7-2
clone_size: .
cdr3_aa: CASSLQGGTSTYEQYF
cdr3_nt: TGTGCCAGCAGCCTCCAAGGGGGGACTAGCACCTACGAGCAGTACTTC

d_call: .
j_call: TRBJ2-7
v_call: TRBV28
clone_size: .
cdr3_aa: CASSPLGGDLKEQYF
cdr3_nt: TGTGCCAGCAGTCCCCTGGGAGGCGATTTGAAGGAGCAGTACTTC

d_call: .
j_call: TRBJ1-5
v_call: TRBV6-6
clone_size: medium-sized
cdr3_aa: CASSYSNWGRDGNQPQHF
cdr3_nt: TGTGCCAGCAGTTACTCCAATTGGGGGAGGGATGGCAATCAGCCCCAGCATTTT

d_call: .
j_call: TRBJ2-2
v_call: TRBV6-1
clone_size: .
cdr3_aa: CASTIVRPTGELFF
cdr3_nt: TGTGCCAGCACCATTGTGAGGCCGACCGGGGAGCTGTTTTTT

d_call: TRBD1
j_call: TRBJ1-5
v_call: TRBV20-1
clone_size: many
cdr3_aa: CSAAQGALAGNQPQHF
cdr3_nt: TGCAGTGCCGCACAGGGGGCTCTTGCGGGGAATCAGCCCCAGCATTTT

d_call: .
j_call: TRBJ2-3
v_call: TRBV24-1
clone_size: .
cdr3_aa: CATSDPRKTTDTQYF
cdr3_nt: TGTGCCACCAGTGACCCCAGGAAAACCACAGATACGCAGTATTTT

d_call: .
j_call: TRBJ1-5
v_call: TRBV12-3/TRBV12-4
clone_size: many
cdr3_aa: CASSRDGNQPQHF
cdr3_nt: TGTGCCAGCAGTCGGGACGGAAATCAGCCCCAGCATTTT

d_call: .
j_call: TRBJ2-5
v_call: TRBV5-1
clone_size: .
cdr3_aa: CASSLSAGYKETQYF
cdr3_nt: TGCGCCAGCAGCTTATCGGCCGGATACAAAGAGACCCAGTACTTC

d_call: TRBD2
j_call: TRBJ2-7
v_call: TRBV4-3
clone_size: .
cdr3_aa: CASSQDLAGGSYEQYF
cdr3_nt: TGCGCCAGCAGCCAAGATCTAGCGGGAGGCAGCTACGAGCAGTACTTC

d_call: .
j_call: TRBJ1-1
v_call: TRBV4-1
clone_size: .
cdr3_aa: CASSQDYGRLNTEAFF
cdr3_nt: TGCGCCAGCAGCCAAGATTACGGCAGATTGAACACTGAAGCTTTCTTT

d_call: .
j_call: TRBJ2-5
v_call: TRBV6-2/TRBV6-3
clone_size: .
cdr3_aa: CASTPVRETQYF
cdr3_nt: TGTGCCAGCACCCCTGTCAGGGAGACCCAGTACTTC

d_call: .
j_call: TRBJ2-3
v_call: TRBV2
clone_size: .
cdr3_aa: CASISGAFTDTQYF
cdr3_nt: TGTGCCAGCATCTCGGGGGCCTTCACAGATACGCAGTATTTT

d_call: .
j_call: TRBJ2-5
v_call: TRBV21-1
clone_size: .
cdr3_aa: CASSSGLAGDETQYF
cdr3_nt: TGTGCCAGCAGCAGCGGACTAGCGGGAGACGAGACCCAGTACTTC

d_call: .
j_call: TRBJ2-7
v_call: TRBV2
clone_size: .
cdr3_aa: CASRRGAFYEQYF
cdr3_nt: TGTGCCAGCAGGCGGGGAGCTTTCTACGAGCAGTACTTC

d_call: TRBD1
j_call: TRBJ2-1
v_call: TRBV27
clone_size: .
cdr3_aa: CASRTGDWEQFF
cdr3_nt: TGTGCCAGCCGGACAGGGGACTGGGAGCAGTTCTTC

d_call: TRBD2
j_call: TRBJ2-1
v_call: TRBV6-2/TRBV6-3
clone_size: .
cdr3_aa: CASSYRTSGRGEQFF
cdr3_nt: TGTGCCAGCAGTTACCGGACTAGCGGGAGGGGTGAGCAGTTCTTC

d_call: .
j_call: TRBJ2-1
v_call: TRBV5-6
clone_size: medium-sized
cdr3_aa: CASSPPQDRGEQFF
cdr3_nt: TGTGCCAGCAGCCCACCCCAAGATCGAGGTGAGCAGTTCTTC

d_call: TRBD2
j_call: TRBJ2-1
v_call: TRBV7-9
clone_size: many
cdr3_aa: CASSLGLAGILF
cdr3_nt: TGTGCCAGCAGCTTAGGACTAGCGGGCATCCTATTC

d_call: TRBD1
j_call: TRBJ2-7
v_call: TRBV6-1
clone_size: .
cdr3_aa: CASRTMRTGPYEQYF
cdr3_nt: TGTGCCAGCAGGACCATGCGGACAGGGCCGTACGAGCAGTACTTC

d_call: .
j_call: TRBJ2-7
v_call: TRBV28
clone_size: few
cdr3_aa: CASSPLTGRGNYEQYF
cdr3_nt: TGTGCCAGCAGTCCTCTAACCGGACGGGGAAACTACGAGCAGTACTTC

d_call: TRBD1
j_call: TRBJ2-7
v_call: TRBV5-6
clone_size: few
cdr3_aa: CASSSTGTATYEQYF
cdr3_nt: TGTGCCAGCAGCTCCACCGGGACAGCCACCTACGAGCAGTACTTC

d_call: .
j_call: TRBJ2-3
v_call: TRBV3-1
clone_size: .
cdr3_aa: CASSRRSSTDTQYF
cdr3_nt: TGTGCCAGCAGCCGTCGGTCTAGCACAGATACGCAGTATTTT

d_call: .
j_call: TRBJ2-7
v_call: TRBV30
clone_size: .
cdr3_aa: CAWRATGGPYEQYF
cdr3_nt: TGTGCCTGGAGGGCGACAGGCGGTCCCTACGAGCAGTACTTC

d_call: TRBD2
j_call: TRBJ2-7
v_call: TRBV19
clone_size: many
cdr3_aa: CASSTGGRYEQYF
cdr3_nt: TGTGCCAGTAGTACCGGCGGGAGGTACGAGCAGTACTTC

d_call: TRBD1
j_call: TRBJ1-6
v_call: TRBV11-2
clone_size: many
cdr3_aa: CASSSRDRGRSPLHF
cdr3_nt: TGTGCCAGCAGCTCCCGGGACAGGGGACGATCACCCCTCCACTTT

d_call: .
j_call: TRBJ2-1
v_call: TRBV18
clone_size: .
cdr3_aa: CASSPPKQGTYNEQFF
cdr3_nt: TGTGCCAGCTCACCACCGAAACAGGGTACCTACAATGAGCAGTTCTTC

d_call: .
j_call: TRBJ2-1
v_call: TRBV6-5
clone_size: .
cdr3_aa: CASREIGGHEQFF
cdr3_nt: TGTGCCAGCAGGGAGATTGGGGGCCATGAGCAGTTCTTC

d_call: .
j_call: TRBJ1-5
v_call: TRBV28
clone_size: few
cdr3_aa: CASSFGGGLQPQHF
cdr3_nt: TGTGCCAGCAGTTTCGGGGGGGGCCTTCAGCCCCAGCATTTT

d_call: .
j_call: TRBJ2-2
v_call: TRBV7-2
clone_size: few
cdr3_aa: CASSPGRRGELFF
cdr3_nt: TGTGCCAGCAGCCCGGGACGCCGCGGGGAGCTGTTTTTT